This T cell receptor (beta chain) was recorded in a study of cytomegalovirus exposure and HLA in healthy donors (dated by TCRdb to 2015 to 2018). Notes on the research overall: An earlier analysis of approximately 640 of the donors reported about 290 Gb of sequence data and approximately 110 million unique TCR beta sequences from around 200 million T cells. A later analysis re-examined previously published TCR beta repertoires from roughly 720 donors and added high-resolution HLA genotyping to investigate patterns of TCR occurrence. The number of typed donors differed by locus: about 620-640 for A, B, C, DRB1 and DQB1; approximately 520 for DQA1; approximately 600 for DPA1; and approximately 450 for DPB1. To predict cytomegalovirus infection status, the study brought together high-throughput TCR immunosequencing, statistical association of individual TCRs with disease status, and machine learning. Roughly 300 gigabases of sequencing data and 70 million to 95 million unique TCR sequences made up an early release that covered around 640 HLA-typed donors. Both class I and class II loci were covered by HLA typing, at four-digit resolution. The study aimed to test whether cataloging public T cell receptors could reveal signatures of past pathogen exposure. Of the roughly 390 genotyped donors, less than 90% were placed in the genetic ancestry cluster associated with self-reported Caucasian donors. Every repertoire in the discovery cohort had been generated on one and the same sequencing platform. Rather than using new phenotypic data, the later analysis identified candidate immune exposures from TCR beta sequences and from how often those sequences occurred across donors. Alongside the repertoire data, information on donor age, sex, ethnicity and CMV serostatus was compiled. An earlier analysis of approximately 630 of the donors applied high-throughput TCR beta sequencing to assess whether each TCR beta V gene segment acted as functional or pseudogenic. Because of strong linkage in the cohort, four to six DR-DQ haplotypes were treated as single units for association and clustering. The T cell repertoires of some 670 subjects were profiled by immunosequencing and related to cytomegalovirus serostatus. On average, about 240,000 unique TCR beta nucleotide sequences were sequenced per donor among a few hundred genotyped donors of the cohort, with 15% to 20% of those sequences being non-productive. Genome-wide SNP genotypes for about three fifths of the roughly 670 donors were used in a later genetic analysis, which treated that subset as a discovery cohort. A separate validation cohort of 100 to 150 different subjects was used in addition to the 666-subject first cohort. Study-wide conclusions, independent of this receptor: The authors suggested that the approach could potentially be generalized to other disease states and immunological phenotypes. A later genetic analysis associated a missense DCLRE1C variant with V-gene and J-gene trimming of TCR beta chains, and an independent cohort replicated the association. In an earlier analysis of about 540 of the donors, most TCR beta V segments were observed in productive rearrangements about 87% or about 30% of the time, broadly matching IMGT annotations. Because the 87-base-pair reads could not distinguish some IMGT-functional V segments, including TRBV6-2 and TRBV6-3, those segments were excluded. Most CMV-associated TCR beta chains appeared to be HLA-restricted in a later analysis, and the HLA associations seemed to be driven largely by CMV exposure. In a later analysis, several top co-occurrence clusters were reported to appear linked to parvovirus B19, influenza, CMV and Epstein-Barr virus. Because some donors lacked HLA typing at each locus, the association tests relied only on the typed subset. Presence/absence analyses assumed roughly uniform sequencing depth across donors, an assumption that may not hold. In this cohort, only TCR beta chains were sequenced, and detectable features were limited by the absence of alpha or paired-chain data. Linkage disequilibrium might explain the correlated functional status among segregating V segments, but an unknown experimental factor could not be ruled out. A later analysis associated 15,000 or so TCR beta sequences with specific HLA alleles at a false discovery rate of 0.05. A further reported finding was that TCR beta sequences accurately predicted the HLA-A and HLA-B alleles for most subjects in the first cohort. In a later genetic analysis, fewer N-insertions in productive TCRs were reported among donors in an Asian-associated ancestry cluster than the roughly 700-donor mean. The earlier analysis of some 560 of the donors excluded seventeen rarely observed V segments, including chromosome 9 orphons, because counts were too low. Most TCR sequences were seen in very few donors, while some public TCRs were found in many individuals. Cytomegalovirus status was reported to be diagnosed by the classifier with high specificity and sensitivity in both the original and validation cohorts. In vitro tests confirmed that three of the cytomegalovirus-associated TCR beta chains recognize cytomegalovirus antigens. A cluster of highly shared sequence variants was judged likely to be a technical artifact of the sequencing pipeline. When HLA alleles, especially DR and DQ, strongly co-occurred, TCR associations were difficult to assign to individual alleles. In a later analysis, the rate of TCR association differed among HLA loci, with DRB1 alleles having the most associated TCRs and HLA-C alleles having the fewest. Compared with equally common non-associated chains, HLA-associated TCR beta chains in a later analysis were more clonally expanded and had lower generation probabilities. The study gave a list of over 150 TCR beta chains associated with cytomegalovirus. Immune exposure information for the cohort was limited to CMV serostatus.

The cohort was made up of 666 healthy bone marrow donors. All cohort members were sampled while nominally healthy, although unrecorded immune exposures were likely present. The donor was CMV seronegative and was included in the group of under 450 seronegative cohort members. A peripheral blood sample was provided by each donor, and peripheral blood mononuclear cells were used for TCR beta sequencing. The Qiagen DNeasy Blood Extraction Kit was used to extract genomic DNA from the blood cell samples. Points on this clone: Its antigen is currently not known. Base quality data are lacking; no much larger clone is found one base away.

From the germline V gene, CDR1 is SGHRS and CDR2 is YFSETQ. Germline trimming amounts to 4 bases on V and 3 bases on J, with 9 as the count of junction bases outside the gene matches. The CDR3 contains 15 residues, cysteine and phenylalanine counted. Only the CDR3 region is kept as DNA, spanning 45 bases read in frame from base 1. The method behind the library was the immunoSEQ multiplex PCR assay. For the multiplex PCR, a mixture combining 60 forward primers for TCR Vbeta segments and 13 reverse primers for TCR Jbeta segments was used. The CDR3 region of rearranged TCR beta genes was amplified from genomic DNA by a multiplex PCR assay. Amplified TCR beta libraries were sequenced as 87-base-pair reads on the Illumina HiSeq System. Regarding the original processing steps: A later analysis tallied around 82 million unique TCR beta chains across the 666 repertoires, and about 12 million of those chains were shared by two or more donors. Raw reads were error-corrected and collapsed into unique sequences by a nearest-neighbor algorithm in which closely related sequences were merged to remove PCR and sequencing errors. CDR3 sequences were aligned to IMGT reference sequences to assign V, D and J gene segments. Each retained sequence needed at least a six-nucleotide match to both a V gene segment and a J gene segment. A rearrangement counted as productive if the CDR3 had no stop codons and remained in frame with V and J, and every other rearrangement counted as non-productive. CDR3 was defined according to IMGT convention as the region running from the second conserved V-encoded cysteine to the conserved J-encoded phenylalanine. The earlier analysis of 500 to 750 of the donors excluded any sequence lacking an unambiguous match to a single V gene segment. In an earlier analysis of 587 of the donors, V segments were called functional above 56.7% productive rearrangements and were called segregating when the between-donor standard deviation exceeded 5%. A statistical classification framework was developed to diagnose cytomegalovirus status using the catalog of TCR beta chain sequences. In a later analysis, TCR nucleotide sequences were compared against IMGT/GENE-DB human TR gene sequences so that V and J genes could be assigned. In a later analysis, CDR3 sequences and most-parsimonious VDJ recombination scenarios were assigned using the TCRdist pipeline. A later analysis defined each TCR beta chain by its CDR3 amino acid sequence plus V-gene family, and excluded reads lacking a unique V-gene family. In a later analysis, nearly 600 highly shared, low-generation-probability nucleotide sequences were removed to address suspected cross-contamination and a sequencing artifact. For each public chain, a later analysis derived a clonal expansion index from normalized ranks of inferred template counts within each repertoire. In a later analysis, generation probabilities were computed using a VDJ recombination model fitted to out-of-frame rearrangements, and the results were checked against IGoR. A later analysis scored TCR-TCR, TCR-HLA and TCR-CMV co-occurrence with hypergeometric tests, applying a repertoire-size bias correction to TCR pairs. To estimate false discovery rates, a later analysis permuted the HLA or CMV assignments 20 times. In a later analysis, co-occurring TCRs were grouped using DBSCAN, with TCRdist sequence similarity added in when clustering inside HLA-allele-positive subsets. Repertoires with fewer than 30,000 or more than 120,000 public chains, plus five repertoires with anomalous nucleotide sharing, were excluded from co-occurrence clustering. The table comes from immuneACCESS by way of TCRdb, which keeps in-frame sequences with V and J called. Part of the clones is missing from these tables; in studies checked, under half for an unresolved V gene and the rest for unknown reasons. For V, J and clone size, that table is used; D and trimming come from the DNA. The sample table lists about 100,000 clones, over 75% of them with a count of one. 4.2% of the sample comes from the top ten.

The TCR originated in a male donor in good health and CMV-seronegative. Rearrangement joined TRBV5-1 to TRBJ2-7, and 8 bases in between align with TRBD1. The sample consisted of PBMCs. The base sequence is TGCGCCAGCAGCCAACGGACAGGGTTGGTCTACGAGCAGTACTTC. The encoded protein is CASSQRTGLVYEQYF.